This is a list of T cell receptor beta chains from one sample in a study of blood T cells in healthy people across ages. A single record per CDR3 protein comes from TCRdb applying MiXCR to the 5' RACE reads. The sample holds 2 million or so distinct CDR3 sequences; about 49% are singletons and the top ten take around 2.1%. The specimen was blood. These TCRs come from a woman in her thirties or forties in good health. The CDR3 runs from the conserved cysteine through the conserved F or W. D genes are given only for firm matches. Where a row states a size, it is once, few, many or the class of an expanded clone; other rows omit it.

few	TRBD2	TRBV4-1	TRBJ2-5	TGCGCCAGCAGCCAAGATCTGGGGGGGGGGAAAGAGACCCAGTACTTC	CASSQDLGGGKETQYF
NA	TRBD1	TRBV9	TRBJ1-3	TGTGCCAGCAGCCCCCGAGGGGGGGACAGGCTCGGAAACACCATATATTTT	CASSPRGGDRLGNTIYF
NA	TRBD1	TRBV20-1	TRBJ2-5	TGCAGTGCTAGGATTCTCCGCAGGGGGCGCGAGGAGACCCAGTACTTC	CSARILRRGREETQYF
NA	TRBD1	TRBV20-1	TRBJ1-1	TGCAGTGCTAGAGAAGACAGGGTGGCCACTGAAGCTTTCTTT	CSAREDRVATEAFF
once	NA	TRBV7-6	TRBJ2-3	TGTGCCAGCAGCTGGGGGACTTCGAGCGGCACAGATACGCAGTATTTT	CASSWGTSSGTDTQYF
NA	NA	TRBV28	TRBJ2-2	TGTGCCAGCAGTCCTACTGTCGGGTACACCGGGGAGCTGTTTTTT	CASSPTVGYTGELFF
NA	NA	TRBV5-1	TRBJ2-6	TGCGCCAGCTGCTCAGAACCTCTGGGACTTGGGGCCAACGTCCTGACTTTC	CASCSEPLGLGANVLTF
NA	TRBD2	TRBV27	TRBJ2-7	TGTGCCAGCAGTACTCCTTCAGCGGGGGGGCCGTTCAATGAGCAGTACTTC	CASSTPSAGGPFNEQYF
NA	NA	TRBV14	TRBJ2-5	TGTGCCAGCAGCCAAGTCCGGGGCGGGGATTGGAATGAGCAGTACTTC	CASSQVRGGDWNEQYF
NA	NA	TRBV2	TRBJ1-2	TGTGCCAGCAGTGAAAGCAGACGAGCTAACTATGGCTACACCTTC	CASSESRRANYGYTF
few	NA	TRBV27	TRBJ1-6	TGTGCCAGCAAGTTTGCCTATAATTCACCCCTCCACTTT	CASKFAYNSPLHF
NA	NA	TRBV6-2/TRBV6-3	TRBJ2-3	TGTGCCAGCAGTTTAGAGGCCCCCCCAGATACGCAGTATTTT	CASSLEAPPDTQYF
NA	NA	TRBV27	TRBJ2-1	TGTGCCAGCAGTTTGCGCGGAAGCAGCTCCTACAATGAGCAGTTCTTC	CASSLRGSSSYNEQFF
NA	NA	TRBV28	TRBJ2-5	TGTGCCAGCAGTGACGGGCCTCTTCGGACCCAGTACTTC	CASSDGPLRTQYF
few	NA	TRBV7-9	TRBJ1-6	TGTGCCAGCAGCCCGACCTCAACCTCCTATAATTCACCCCTCCACTTT	CASSPTSTSYNSPLHF
NA	TRBD1	TRBV4-3	TRBJ2-1	TGCGCCAGCAGCCAGATGACAGGGTGGAATGAGCAGTTCTTC	CASSQMTGWNEQFF
NA	TRBD2	TRBV3-1	TRBJ2-3	TGTGCCAGCAGCCAAGGCCCGGGACTAGCGGGGCTCCCAGATACGCAGTATTTT	CASSQGPGLAGLPDTQYF
NA	NA	TRBV7-9	TRBJ1-1	TGTGCCAGCAGCCCACCGAACAGGGTGGGGAACACTGAAGCTTTCTTT	CASSPPNRVGNTEAFF
NA	NA	TRBV27	TRBJ2-1	TGTTCCAGCAGTCCTTTCAGGGGGGCGCGTAGGTATAGTGAGCAGTTCTTC	CSSSPFRGARRYSEQFF
few	NA	TRBV3-1	TRBJ2-1	TGTGCCAGCAGCACCCGGGTCCAAGGCAATGAGCAGTTCTTC	CASSTRVQGNEQFF
NA	TRBD1	TRBV7-2	TRBJ1-4	TGTGCCAGCAGCTTTCGGACAGGGGGCATCGAAAAACTGTTTTTT	CASSFRTGGIEKLFF
NA	TRBD1	TRBV11-1	TRBJ1-1	TGTGCCAGCAGCCGTCACAGGGGTGGAACTGAAGCTTTCTTT	CASSRHRGGTEAFF
few	TRBD1	TRBV27	TRBJ1-2	TGTGCCAGCAGTTTATCCAGGGGGCATGGCTACACCTTC	CASSLSRGHGYTF
few	NA	TRBV2	TRBJ1-2	TGTGCCAGCAGTGACCCCGACAGCCTCTATGGCTACACCTTC	CASSDPDSLYGYTF
NA	NA	TRBV25-1	TRBJ1-6	TGTGCCAGCAGTGAATATGAGGGCAGCACCTATAATTCACCCCTCCACTTT	CASSEYEGSTYNSPLHF
NA	NA	TRBV20-1	TRBJ2-7	TGCAGTTCAAGAGGCGGGGTCTCCTCCTACGAGCAGTACTTC	CSSRGGVSSYEQYF
few	NA	TRBV6-2/TRBV6-3	TRBJ2-3	TGTGCCAGCAGTTACTCCCGCTCCCGCGCGACTAGCACAGATACGCAGTATTTT	CASSYSRSRATSTDTQYF
NA	NA	TRBV6-2/TRBV6-3	TRBJ2-7	TGTGCCAGCAGCCCAAGCGGTGAATCCGATGAGCAGTACTTC	CASSPSGESDEQYF
few	NA	TRBV7-6	TRBJ1-2	TGTGCCAGCAGCTTAGGTAGAGAGGAGGATGGGAAGTCCTATGGCTACACCTTC	CASSLGREEDGKSYGYTF
NA	TRBD1	TRBV7-6	TRBJ2-5	TGTGCCAGCAGCCCCGATCAGGGGGCGGCTCAAGAGACCCAGTACTTC	CASSPDQGAAQETQYF
NA	NA	TRBV9	TRBJ2-3	TGTGCCAGCAGCGTAGTAGACACCAGCACAGATACGCAGTATTTT	CASSVVDTSTDTQYF
NA	TRBD2	TRBV6-6	TRBJ2-7	TGTGCCAGCAGAAAACTAGCGGGGGGCGCCTACGAGCAGTACTTC	CASRKLAGGAYEQYF
NA	NA	TRBV7-2	TRBJ2-3	TGTGCCAGCACGCTATACAGGGCTACAGATACGCAGTATTTT	CASTLYRATDTQYF
few	NA	TRBV29-1	TRBJ2-3	TGCAGCTCCTTCGGGACAACTAGCACAGATACGCAGTATTTT	CSSFGTTSTDTQYF
NA	NA	TRBV6-1	TRBJ1-5	TGTGCCAGCAGGCTCGAGAATAGCAATCAGCCCCAGCATTTT	CASRLENSNQPQHF
NA	NA	TRBV6-2/TRBV6-3	TRBJ2-7	TGTGCCAGCGTAGAACAGACAGCCTACGAGCAGTACTTC	CASVEQTAYEQYF
NA	NA	TRBV7-9	TRBJ2-3	TGTGCCAGCAGCTCCTTACAGGGGAGGAGTTTCGATACGCAGTATTTT	CASSSLQGRSFDTQYF
NA	NA	TRBV27	TRBJ2-7	TGTGCCAGCAGTCGACTCCGGGACTCCTACGAGCAGTACTTC	CASSRLRDSYEQYF
NA	NA	TRBV29-1	TRBJ1-1	TGCAGCGTTGTCGGGGGGCTGGAGGGGAACACTGAAGCTTTCTTT	CSVVGGLEGNTEAFF
NA	TRBD1	TRBV11-2	TRBJ2-1	TGTGCCAGCAGCGTACGGAGCATGAGGGGGCATGAGCAGTTCTTC	CASSVRSMRGHEQFF
NA	TRBD1	TRBV27	TRBJ2-7	TGTGCCAGCAGTCCGATAGGACAGGGGACCTACGAGCAGTACTTC	CASSPIGQGTYEQYF
NA	NA	TRBV2	TRBJ2-5	TGTGCCAGCCGACAGTTTGAAGAGACCCAGTACTTC	CASRQFEETQYF
NA	TRBD2	TRBV5-1	TRBJ2-1	TGCGCCAGCGGAAGCCGGGGGGGAGAGGACATCCCACCCTACAATGAGCAGTTCTTC	CASGSRGGEDIPPYNEQFF
NA	NA	TRBV29-1	TRBJ2-1	TGCAGCGCTACCAGGGTGGGGAATGAGCAGTTCTTC	CSATRVGNEQFF
few	NA	TRBV29-1	TRBJ2-7	TGCAGCGTTGAAGTTCCCAGGTCATTCTCCTACGAGCAGTACTTC	CSVEVPRSFSYEQYF
few	TRBD1	TRBV9	TRBJ2-3	TGTGCCAGCAGCACCCTAGGCCTCTTACAGGGGGCGAGCACAGATACGCAGTATTTT	CASSTLGLLQGASTDTQYF
NA	NA	TRBV27	TRBJ2-3	TGTGCCAGCAGTCTCAGGCAGGATCTCTACAATGAGCAGTATTTT	CASSLRQDLYNEQYF
few	TRBD1	TRBV5-1	TRBJ1-5	TGCGCCAGCAGCTTGGATGGGACAGTCTTACAGCCCCAGCATTTT	CASSLDGTVLQPQHF
NA	NA	TRBV27	TRBJ2-5	TGTGCCAGCAGTCCTCGACCAAGACAAGAGACCCAGTACTTC	CASSPRPRQETQYF
NA	NA	TRBV20-1	TRBJ1-1	TGCAGTGCTAGGGTAGGACTTATGAACACTGAAGCTTTCTTT	CSARVGLMNTEAFF
once	NA	TRBV20-1	TRBJ2-1	TGCAGTGAAAGGACCTCTACAGGCAATGAGCAGTTCTTC	CSERTSTGNEQFF
NA	TRBD1	TRBV20-1	TRBJ1-2	TGCAGTGCTAGTCGGGCAGGGGGCTATGGCTACACCTTC	CSASRAGGYGYTF
many	TRBD2	TRBV7-2	TRBJ2-5	TGTGCCAGCAGCGGCGGGGGGGGAAAGACCCAGTACTTC	CASSGGGGKTQYF
NA	NA	TRBV5-1	TRBJ1-2	TGCGCCAGCAGCTTGGCCGATCAAGGGGATGGCTACACCTTC	CASSLADQGDGYTF
NA	NA	TRBV6-2/TRBV6-3	TRBJ2-7	TGTGCCAGCAGCCCGATACTGAATGAGCAGTACTTC	CASSPILNEQYF
NA	NA	TRBV25-1	TRBJ1-6	TGTGCCAGCAGAGGGCCCTATAATTCACCCCTCCACTTT	CASRGPYNSPLHF
NA	NA	TRBV25-1	TRBJ1-2	TGTGCCAGCAGGGGACCGGTTAACTATGGCTACACCTTC	CASRGPVNYGYTF
many	TRBD2	TRBV20-1	TRBJ2-5	TGCAGTGCTAACCAGCGGGGGGCCCAAGAGACCCAGTACTTC	CSANQRGAQETQYF